Reported below is one T cell receptor (beta chain). The antigen is not known. The data belong to a study of cytomegalovirus exposure and HLA in healthy donors. Overall study findings and caveats: A further, later analysis showed that HLA-associated TCR beta chains (compared with equally common others) were more clonally expanded.

PCR was performed using 60 Vbeta and 13 Jbeta primers. Some clones are missing from TCRdb's copy, which holds only in-frame ones; the method was immunoSEQ multiplex PCR. The data show some 65,000 clones, around 68% seen once. Sequencing input: PBMCs. The clonotype comes from a woman aged 25 to 39 in good health and CMV-seronegative.

The CDR3 region is CASSYLRTTNEKLFF. CDR3 bases: TGCGCCAGCAGCTACCTCAGGACAACTAATGAAAAACTGTTTTTT. This sequence joins TRBV4-1 and TRBJ1-4; D not certain. CDR3 length: 15 residues. V lost 5 bases to trimming and J lost 0 bases, with 10 bases between them. Germline CDR1 reads MGHRA; CDR2 reads YSYEKL.